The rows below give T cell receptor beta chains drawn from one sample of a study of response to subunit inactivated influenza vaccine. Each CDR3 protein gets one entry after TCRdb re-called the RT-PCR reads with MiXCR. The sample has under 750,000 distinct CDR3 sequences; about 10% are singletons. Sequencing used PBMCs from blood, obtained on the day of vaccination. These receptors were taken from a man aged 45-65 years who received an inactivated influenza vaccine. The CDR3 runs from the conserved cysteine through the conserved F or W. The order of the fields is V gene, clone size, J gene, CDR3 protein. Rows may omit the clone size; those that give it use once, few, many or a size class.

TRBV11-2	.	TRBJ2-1	CASSFRQGTYNEQFF
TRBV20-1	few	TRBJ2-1	CSATVFRYNEQFF
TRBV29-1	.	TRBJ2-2	CSVGRGTGELFF
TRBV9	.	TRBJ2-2	CASSQVSWDTGELFF
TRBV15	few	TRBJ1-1	CATSRDRPPLNTEAFF
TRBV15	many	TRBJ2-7	CATSRDGNEQYF
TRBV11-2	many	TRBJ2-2	CASSLDGLAGPGELFF
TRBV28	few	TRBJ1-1	CASRAPSRNTEAFF
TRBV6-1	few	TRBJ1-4	CASTGSNLPTNEKLFF
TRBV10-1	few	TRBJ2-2	CASSGPTSGGRTGELFF
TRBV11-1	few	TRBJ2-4	CASSLARYSPRTREPLAKNIQYF
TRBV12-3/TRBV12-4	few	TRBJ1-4	CASRTDIAEKLFF
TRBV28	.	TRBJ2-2	CASSPPGTTQNAGELFF
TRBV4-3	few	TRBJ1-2	CASSQARRGTYNYGYTF
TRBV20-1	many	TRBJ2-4	CSALDAKNIQYF
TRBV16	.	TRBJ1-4	CASSQLKVATNEKLFF
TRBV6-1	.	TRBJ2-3	CASTLNRGDTQYF
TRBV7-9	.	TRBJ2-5	CASSLVGLKYQETQYF
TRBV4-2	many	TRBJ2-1	CASSQEVGQGRNEQFF
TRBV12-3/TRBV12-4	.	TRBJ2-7	CASSQSRDRAYEQYF
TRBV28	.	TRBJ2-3	CASSGGPGGTDTQYF
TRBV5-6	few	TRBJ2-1	CASSLEKKRALWASHEQFF
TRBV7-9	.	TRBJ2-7	CASSPWGQDYEQYF
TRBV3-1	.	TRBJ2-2	CASSQINPVNTGELFF
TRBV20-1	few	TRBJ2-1	CSAARGGRIEQFF
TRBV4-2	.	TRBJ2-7	CASSRDKASYEQYF
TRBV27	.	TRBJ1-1	CASSFGQGLTEAFF
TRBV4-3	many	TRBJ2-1	CASSQAGGLSSYNEQFF
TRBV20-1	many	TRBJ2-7	CSASRGTDYEQYF
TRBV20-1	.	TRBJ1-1	CSAREAGWDTEAFF
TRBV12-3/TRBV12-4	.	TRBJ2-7	CASSSDRVHEQYF
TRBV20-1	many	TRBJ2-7	CSARDPGLAYSLYEQYF
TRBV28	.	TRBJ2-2	CASSTPGGPGAGELFF
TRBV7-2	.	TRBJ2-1	CASSYLAGGQDEQFF
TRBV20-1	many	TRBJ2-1	CSARDLLGYEQFF
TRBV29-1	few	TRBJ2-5	CSVEEGTSGETQYF
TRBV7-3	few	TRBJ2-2	CASSLIGSAGTGELFF
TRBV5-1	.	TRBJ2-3	CASSPRTSGGKRDTQYF
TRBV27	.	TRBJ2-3	CASRTPGAGRGTDTQYF
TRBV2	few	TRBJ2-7	CASTSGRGEQYF
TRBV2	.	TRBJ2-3	CATSTGWVTDTQYF
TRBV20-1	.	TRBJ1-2	CSARNGRGIYGYTF
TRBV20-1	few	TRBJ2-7	CSASPDSPINWQYF
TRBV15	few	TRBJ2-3	CATSPRSGTDTQYF
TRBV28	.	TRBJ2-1	CASSFWSDAPYNEQFF
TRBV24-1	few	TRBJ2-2	CATSRDRGITGELFF
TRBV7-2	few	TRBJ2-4	CASSLTGTAQNIQYF
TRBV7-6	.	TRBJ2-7	CASSLRTSGGNEQYF
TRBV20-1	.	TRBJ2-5	CSVLRAGVPETQYF
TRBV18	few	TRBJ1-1	CASSPYGTPNTEAFF
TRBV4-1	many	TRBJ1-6	CASSPWKEVDSPLHF
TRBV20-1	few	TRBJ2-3	CSARDRGLRSTDTQYF
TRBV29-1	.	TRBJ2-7	CSVVRTGVEQYF
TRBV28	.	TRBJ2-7	CASSPGLRTEQYF
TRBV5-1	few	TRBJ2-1	CASSDPGTSVLNEQFF
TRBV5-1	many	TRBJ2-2	CASSLGYSNTGELFF
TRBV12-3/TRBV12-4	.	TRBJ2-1	CASKARGRGGSNEQFF
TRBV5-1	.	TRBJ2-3	CASSKRIWTSGSTDTQYF
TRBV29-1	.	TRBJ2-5	CSVSQRLQETQYF
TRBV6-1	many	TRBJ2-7	CASSPHVLGEQYF